The clone carrying this T cell receptor beta chain was recorded once. Method: immunoSEQ multiplex PCR; TCRdb's copy keeps in-frame clones and lacks some. The table has a few hundred thousand clones, roughly 90% seen once. The data belong to a study of blood T cell repertoires in COVID-19. Study-wide context: The origin of the acute and convalescent COVID-19 samples was the United States, Italy and Spain.

Germline CDR1 and CDR2: LNHDA and SQIVND (reference sequence). The CDR3 loop spans 14 amino acids. Trimming removed 6 bases at V and 8 bases at J, with 17 bases between. For recovered donors of Cohort 3, there were two negative PCRs, clearance, or symptom resolution. The chain is built from TRBV19 and TRBJ2-4; D is possibly TRBD1 (6 bases). The TCR originated in a woman younger than 45 who had recovered from COVID-19. Sequences were obtained from PBMCs or T cells enriched from blood (not recorded which). For the CDR3, the DNA is TGTGCCAGTAGCCTCCTGGCGGCAGGGGACATTCAGTACTTC. Protein: CASSLLAAGDIQYF.